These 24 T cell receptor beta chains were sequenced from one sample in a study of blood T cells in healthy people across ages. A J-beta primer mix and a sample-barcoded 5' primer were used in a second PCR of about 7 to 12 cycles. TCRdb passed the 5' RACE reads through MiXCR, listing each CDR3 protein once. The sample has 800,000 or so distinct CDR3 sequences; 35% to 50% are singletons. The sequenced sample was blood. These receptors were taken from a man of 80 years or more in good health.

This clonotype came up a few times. CDR3 sequence reads: CASSSIRRDAEAFF. Written as DNA, the CDR3 is TGCGCCAGCAGCAGCATTCGCAGGGACGCTGAAGCTTTCTTT. This sequence joins TRBV5-1 and TRBJ1-1; tentatively, D is TRBD1 (5 bases). V was shortened by 4 bases and J by 6 bases, with 16 bases between the two germline ends. There are 14 residues in the CDR3. Germline CDR1 is SGHRS and CDR2 is YFSETQ. The variable domain in full, with the rest retrieved from reference TRBV5-1 and TRBJ1-1, is KAGVTQTPRYLIKTRGQQVTLSCSPISGHRSVSWYQQTPGQGLQFLFEYFSETQRNKGNFPGRFSGRQFSNSRSEMNVSTLELGDSALYLCASSSIRRDAEAFFGQGTRLTVV.

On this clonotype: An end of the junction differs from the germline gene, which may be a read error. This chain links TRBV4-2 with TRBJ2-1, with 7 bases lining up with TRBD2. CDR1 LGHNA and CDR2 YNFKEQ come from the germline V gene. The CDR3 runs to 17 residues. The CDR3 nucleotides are TGTGCCAGCAGCGAAGAGGTCCTAGCGGCTACGTACAATGAGCAGTTCTTC. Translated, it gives CASSEEVLAATYNEQFF.

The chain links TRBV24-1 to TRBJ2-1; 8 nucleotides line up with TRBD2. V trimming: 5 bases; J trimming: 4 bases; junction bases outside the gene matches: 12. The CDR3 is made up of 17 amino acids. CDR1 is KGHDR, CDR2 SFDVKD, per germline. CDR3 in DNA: TGTGCCACCAGTGGTCAGATTACTAGCGGCAAGTACAATGAGCAGTTCTTC. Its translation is CATSGQITSGKYNEQFF.

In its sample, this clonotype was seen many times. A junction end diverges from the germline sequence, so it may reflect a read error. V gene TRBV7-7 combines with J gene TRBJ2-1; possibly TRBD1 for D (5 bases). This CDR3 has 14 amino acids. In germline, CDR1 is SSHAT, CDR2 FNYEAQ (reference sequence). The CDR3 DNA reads TGTGCTAGCAGCTTAGCAGGGCTCAACAATGAGCAGTTCTTC. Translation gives CASSLAGLNNEQFF. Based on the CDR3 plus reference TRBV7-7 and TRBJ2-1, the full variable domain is GAGVSQSPRYKVTKRGQDVTLRCDPISSHATLYWYQQALGQGPEFLTYFNYEAQPDKSGLPSDRFSAERPEGSISTLTIQRTEQRDSAMYRCASSLAGLNNEQFFGPGTRLTVL.

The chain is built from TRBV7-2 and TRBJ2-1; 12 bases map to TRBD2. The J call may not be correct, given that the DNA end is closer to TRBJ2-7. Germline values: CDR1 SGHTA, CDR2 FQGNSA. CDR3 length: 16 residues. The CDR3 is CASSSRLAGVYNEQYF. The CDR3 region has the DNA TGTGCCAGCAGCTCCAGACTAGCGGGAGTCTACAATGAGCAGTACTTC.

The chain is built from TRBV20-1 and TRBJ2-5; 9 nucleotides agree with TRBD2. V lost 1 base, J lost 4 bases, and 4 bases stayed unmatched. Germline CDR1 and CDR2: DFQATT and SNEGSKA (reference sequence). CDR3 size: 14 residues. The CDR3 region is CSARGRLAVETQYF. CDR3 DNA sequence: TGCAGTGCTAGAGGTCGACTAGCGGTAGAGACCCAGTACTTC.

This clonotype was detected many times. The CDR3 loop is CASSQVSNTEAFF. The CDR3 DNA reads TGTGCCAGCAGCCAAGTGTCCAACACTGAAGCTTTCTTT. This chain uses TRBV3-1 with TRBJ1-1; D remains unclear. This CDR3 comprises 13 residues. Trimming took 1 base from V and 2 from J, leaving 5 bases between them. In germline, CDR1 is LGHDT, CDR2 YNNKEL (reference sequence).

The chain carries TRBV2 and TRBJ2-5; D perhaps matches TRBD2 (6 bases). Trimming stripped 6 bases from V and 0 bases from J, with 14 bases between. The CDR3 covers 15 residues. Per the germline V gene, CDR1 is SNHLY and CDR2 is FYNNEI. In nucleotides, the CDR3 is TGTGCCAGCAGCCCCGGTGGGGGGTACCAAGAGACCCAGTACTTC. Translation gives CASSPGGGYQETQYF.

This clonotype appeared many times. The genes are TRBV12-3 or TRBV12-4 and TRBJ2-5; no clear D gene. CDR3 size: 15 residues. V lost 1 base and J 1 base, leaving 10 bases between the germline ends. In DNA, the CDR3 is TGTGCCAGCAGTTTAGACGGTAACCTCCAAGAGACCCAGTACTTC. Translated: CASSLDGNLQETQYF.

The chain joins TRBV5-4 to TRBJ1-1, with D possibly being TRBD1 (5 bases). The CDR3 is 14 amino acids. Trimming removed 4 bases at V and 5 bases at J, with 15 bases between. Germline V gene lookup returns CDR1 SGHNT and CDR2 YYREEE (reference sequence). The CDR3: CASSPRGRETEAFF. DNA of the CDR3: TGTGCCAGCAGCCCGCGGGGCAGGGAGACTGAAGCTTTCTTT.

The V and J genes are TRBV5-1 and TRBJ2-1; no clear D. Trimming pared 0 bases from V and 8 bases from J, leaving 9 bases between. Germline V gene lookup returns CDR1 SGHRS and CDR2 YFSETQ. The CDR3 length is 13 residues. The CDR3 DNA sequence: TGCGCCAGCAGCTTGGAACGTGGAGATGAGCAGTTCTTC. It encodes CASSLERGDEQFF.

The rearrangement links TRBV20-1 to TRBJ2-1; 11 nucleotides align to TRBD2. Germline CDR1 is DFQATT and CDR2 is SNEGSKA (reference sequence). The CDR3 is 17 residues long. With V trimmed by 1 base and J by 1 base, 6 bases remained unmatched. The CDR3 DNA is TGCAGTGCTAGAGGTTTCATAGCGGGAGGGTCCTACAATGAGCAGTTCTTC. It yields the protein CSARGFIAGGSYNEQFF.

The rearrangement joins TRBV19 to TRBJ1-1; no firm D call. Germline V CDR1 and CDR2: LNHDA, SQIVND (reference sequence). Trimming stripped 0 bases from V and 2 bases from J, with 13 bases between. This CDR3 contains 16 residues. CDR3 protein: CASSIDLASRNTEAFF. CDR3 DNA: TGTGCCAGTAGTATAGATCTAGCCAGCCGCAACACTGAAGCTTTCTTT. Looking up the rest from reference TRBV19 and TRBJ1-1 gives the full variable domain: DGGITQSPKYLFRKEGQNVTLSCEQNLNHDAMYWYRQDPGQGLRLIYYSQIVNDFQKGDIAEGYSVSREKKESFPLTVTSAQKNPTAFYLCASSIDLASRNTEAFFGQGTRLTVV.

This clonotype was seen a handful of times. The CDR3 sequence: CASTRYETNTEAFF. For the CDR3, the DNA is TGTGCCAGCACACGTTACGAGACGAACACTGAAGCTTTCTTT. The chain employs TRBV6-1 and TRBJ1-1, with D hard to call. CDR1 and CDR2 from the germline V gene are MNHNS and SASEGT. The CDR3 spans 14 residues. V was shortened by 7 bases and J by 1 base, with 13 bases between the two germline ends.

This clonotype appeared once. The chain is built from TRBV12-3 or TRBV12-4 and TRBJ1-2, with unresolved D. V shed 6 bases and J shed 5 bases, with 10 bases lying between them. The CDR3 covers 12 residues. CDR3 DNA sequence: TGTGCCAGCAGCCCCACAAGTTATGGCTACACCTTC. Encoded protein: CASSPTSYGYTF.

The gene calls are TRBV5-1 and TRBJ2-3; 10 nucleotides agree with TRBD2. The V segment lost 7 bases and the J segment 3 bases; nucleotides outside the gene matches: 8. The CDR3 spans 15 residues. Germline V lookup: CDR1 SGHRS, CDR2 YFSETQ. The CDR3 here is CASGASGRRTDTQYF. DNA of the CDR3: TGCGCCAGCGGGGCTAGCGGGAGAAGGACAGATACGCAGTATTTT.

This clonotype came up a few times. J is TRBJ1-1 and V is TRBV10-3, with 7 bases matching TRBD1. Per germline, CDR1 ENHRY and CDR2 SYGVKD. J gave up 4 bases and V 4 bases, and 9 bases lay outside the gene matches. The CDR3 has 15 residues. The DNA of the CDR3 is TGTGCCATCAGTGGAGACAGGGTGGAAAGCACTGAAGCTTTCTTT. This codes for CAISGDRVESTEAFF.

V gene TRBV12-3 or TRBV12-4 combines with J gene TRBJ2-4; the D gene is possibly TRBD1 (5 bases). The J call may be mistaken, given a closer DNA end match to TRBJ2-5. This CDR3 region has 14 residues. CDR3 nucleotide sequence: TGTGCCAGCAGTTCTCCCGCAGGGAAAGAGACCCAGTACTTC. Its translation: CASSSPAGKETQYF.

In DNA form, the CDR3 reads TGCAGCGTTGTGATCGCGTCTAGCACAGATACGCAGTATTTT. Translated, it gives CSVVIASSTDTQYF. The genes are TRBV29-1 and TRBJ2-3; D is unresolved. The CDR3 is 14 residues long. Looked up from germline, CDR1 is SQVTM and CDR2 is ANQGSEA. Deletions cut 4 bases from V and 0 bases from J, with 11 bases between.

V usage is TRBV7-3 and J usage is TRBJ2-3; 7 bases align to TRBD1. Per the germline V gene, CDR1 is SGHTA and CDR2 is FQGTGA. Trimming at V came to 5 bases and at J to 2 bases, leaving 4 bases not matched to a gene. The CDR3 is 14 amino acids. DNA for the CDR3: TGTGCCAGCAGCACTGGACAGGCCACAGATACGCAGTATTTT. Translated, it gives CASSTGQATDTQYF.

The CDR3 DNA follows: TGTGCCAGCAGCCCAAGCGGGAGAAGAGCAGATACGCAGTATTTT. Translating it yields CASSPSGRRADTQYF. The rearrangement uses TRBV12-3 or TRBV12-4 and TRBJ2-3, with TRBD2 matching over 8 bases. CDR3 length equals 15 residues. Trimming removed 6 bases from V and 4 bases from J; junction bases left unmatched: 9.

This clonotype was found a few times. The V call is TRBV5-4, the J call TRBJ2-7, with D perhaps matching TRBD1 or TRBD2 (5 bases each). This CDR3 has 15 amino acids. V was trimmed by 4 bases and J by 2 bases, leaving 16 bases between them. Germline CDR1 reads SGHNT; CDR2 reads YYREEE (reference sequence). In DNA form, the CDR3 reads TGTGCCAGCAGCCCAACTAGGGGCGAGACCTACGAGCAGTACTTC. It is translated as CASSPTRGETYEQYF.

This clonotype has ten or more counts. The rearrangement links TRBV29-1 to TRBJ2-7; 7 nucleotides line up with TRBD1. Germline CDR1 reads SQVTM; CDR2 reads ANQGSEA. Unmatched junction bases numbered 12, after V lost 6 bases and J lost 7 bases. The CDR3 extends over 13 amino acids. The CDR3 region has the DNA TGCAGCGTCAGAAGCACAGGGGTGGGGGAGCAGTACTTC. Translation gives CSVRSTGVGEQYF.

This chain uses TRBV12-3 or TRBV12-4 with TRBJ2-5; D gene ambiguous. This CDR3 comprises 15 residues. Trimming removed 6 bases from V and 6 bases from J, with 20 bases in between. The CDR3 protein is CASSFAAAGGQTQYF. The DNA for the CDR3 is TGTGCCAGCAGCTTTGCGGCGGCAGGTGGACAGACCCAGTACTTC.